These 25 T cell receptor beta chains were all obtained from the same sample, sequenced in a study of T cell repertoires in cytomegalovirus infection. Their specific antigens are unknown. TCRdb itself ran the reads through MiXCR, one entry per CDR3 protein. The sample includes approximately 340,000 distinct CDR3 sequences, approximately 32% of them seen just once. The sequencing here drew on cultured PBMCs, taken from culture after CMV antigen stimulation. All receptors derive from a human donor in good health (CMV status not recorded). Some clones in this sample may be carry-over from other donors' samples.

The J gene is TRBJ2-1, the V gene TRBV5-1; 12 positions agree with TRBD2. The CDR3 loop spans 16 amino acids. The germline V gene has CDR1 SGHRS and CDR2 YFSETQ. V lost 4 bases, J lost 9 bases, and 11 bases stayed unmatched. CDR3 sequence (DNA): TGCGCCAGCAGCCGCCCTAGCGGGAGGGCAGTCACTGAGCAGTTCTTC. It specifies CASSRPSGRAVTEQFF.

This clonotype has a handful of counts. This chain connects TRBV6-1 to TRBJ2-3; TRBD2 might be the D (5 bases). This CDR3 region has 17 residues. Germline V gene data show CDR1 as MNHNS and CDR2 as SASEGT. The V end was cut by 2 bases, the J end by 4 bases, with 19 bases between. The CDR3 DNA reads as TGTGCCAGCAGTGAACCCCGATCGAAGGGTAGCGCAGATACGCAGTATTTT. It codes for CASSEPRSKGSADTQYF.

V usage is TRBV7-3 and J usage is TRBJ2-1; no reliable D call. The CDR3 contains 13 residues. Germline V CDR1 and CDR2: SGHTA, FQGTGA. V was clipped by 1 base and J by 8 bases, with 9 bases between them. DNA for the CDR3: TGTGCCAGCAGCTTAAGTGGTTGGGATGAGCAGTTCTTC. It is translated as CASSLSGWDEQFF.

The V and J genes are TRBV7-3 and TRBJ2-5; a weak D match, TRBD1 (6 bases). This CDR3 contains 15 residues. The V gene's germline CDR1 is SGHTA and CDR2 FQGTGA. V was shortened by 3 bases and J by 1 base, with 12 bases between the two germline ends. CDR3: CASSFRTALQETQYF. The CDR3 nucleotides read TGTGCCAGCAGCTTCAGGACAGCCCTCCAAGAGACCCAGTACTTC.

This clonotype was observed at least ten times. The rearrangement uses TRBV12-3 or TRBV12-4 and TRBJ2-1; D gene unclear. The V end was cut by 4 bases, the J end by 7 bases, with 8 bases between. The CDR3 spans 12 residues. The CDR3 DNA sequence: TGTGCCAGCAGTTGGGTCTCTAATGAGCAGTTCTTC. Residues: CASSWVSNEQFF.

The CDR3 spells CASSGVAGQGLEGTQYF. CDR3 in DNA: TGTGCCAGCAGCGGGGTGGCGGGACAGGGCCTAGAGGGGACCCAGTACTTC. The rearrangement uses TRBV4-2 and TRBJ2-5; 9 bases agree with TRBD1. The CDR3 has 17 amino acids. Germline loops: CDR1 LGHNA, CDR2 YNFKEQ. Unmatched junction bases numbered 17, after V lost 5 bases and J lost 7 bases.

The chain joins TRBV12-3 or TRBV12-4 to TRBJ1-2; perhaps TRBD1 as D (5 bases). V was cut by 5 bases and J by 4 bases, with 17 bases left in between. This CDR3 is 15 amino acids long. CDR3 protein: CASSPAAGAGYGYTF. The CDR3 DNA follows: TGTGCCAGCAGTCCCGCCGCCGGGGCAGGCTATGGCTACACCTTC.

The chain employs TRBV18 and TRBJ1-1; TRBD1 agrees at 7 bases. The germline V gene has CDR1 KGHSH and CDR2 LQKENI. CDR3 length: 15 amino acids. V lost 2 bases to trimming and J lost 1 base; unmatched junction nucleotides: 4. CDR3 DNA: TGTGCCAGCTCACCAACTGACAGGGCGAACACTGAAGCTTTCTTT. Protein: CASSPTDRANTEAFF. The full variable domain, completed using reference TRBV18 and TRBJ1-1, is NAGVMQNPRHLVRRRGQEARLRCSPMKGHSHVYWYRQLPEEGLKFMVYLQKENIIDESGMPKERFSAEFPKEGPSILRIQQVVRGDSAAYFCASSPTDRANTEAFFGQGTRLTVV.

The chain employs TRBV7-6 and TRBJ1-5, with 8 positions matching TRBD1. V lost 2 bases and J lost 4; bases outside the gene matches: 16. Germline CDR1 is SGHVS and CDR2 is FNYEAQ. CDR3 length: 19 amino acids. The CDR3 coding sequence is TGTGCCAGCAGCTTAAGGTCGCAGGGGGCTGGGTTGAAGAATCAGCCCCAGCATTTT. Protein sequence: CASSLRSQGAGLKNQPQHF.

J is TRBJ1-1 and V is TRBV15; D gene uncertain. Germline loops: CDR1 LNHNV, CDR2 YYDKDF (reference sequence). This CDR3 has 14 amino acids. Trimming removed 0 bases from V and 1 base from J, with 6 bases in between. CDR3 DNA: TGTGCCACCAGCAGAGATTTCCGGAACACTGAAGCTTTCTTT. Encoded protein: CATSRDFRNTEAFF.

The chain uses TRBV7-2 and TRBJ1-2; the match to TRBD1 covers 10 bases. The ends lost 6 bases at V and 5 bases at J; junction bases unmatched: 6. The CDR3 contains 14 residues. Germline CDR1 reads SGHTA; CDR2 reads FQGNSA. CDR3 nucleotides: TGTGCCAGCAGTACCGGGACAGGGGCATATGGCTACACCTTC. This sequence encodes CASSTGTGAYGYTF.

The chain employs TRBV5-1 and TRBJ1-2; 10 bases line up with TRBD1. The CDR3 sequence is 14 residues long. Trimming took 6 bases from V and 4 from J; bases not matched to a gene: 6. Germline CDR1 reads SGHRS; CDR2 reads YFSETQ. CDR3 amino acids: CASTDRGQTYGYTF. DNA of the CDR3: TGCGCCAGCACCGACAGGGGGCAGACCTATGGCTACACCTTC.

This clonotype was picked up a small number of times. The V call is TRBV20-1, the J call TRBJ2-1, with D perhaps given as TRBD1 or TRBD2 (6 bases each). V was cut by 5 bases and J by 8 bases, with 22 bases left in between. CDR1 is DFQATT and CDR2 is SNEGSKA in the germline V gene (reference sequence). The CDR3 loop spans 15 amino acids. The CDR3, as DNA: TGCAGTGCTCCCCTCGGGGGCGGATTATTCGATGAGCAGTTCTTC. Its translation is CSAPLGGGLFDEQFF.

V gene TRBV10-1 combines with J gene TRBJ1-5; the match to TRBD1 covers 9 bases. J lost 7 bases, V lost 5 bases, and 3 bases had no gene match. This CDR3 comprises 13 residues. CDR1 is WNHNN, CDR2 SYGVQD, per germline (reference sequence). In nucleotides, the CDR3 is TGCGCCAGCAGTAAGGGACAGGGACAGCCCCAGCATTTT. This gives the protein CASSKGQGQPQHF.

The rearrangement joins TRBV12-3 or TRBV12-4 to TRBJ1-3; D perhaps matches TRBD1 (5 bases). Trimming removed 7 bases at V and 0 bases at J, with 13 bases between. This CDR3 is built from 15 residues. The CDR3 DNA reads TGTGCCAGCAATTTCGGGGGGGGCTCTGGAAACACCATATATTTT. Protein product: CASNFGGGSGNTIYF.

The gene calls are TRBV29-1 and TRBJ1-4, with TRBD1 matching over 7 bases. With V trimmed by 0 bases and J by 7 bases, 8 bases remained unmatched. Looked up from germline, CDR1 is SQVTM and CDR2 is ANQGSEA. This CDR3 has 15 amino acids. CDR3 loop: CSVEDRGRGSEKLFF. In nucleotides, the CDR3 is TGCAGCGTTGAAGATCGGGGCAGGGGGAGTGAAAAACTGTTTTTT.

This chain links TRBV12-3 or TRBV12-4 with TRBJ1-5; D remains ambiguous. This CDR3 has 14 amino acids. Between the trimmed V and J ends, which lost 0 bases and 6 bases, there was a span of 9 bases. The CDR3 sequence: CASSLASAFQPQHF. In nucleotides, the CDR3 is TGTGCCAGCAGTTTAGCGTCGGCTTTTCAGCCCCAGCATTTT.

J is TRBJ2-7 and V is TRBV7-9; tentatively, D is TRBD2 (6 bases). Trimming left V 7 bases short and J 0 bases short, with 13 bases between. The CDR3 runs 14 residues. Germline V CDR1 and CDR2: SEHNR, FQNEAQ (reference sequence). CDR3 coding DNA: TGTGCCAGCATCCCGGGGGTGAGCTCCTACGAGCAGTACTTC. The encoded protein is CASIPGVSSYEQYF.

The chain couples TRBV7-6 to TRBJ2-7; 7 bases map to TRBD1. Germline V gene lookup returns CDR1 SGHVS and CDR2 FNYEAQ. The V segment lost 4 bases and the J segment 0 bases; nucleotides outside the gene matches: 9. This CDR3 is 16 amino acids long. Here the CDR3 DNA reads TGTGCCAGCAGCTCTTGGACAGGCCCGAGCTCCTACGAGCAGTACTTC. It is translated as CASSSWTGPSSYEQYF.

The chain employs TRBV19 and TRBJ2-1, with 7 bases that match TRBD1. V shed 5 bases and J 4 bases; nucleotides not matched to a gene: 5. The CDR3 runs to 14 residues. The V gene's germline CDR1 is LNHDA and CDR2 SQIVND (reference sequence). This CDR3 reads CASSPGDSYNEQFF. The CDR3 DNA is TGTGCCAGTAGTCCTGGGGACAGTTACAATGAGCAGTTCTTC.

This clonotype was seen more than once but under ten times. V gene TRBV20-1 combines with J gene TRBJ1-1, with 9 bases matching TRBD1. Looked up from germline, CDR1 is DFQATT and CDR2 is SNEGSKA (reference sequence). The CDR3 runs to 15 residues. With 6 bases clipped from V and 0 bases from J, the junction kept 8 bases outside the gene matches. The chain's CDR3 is CSALRRDRVNTEAFF. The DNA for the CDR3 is TGCAGTGCCCTAAGACGGGACAGGGTGAACACTGAAGCTTTCTTT.

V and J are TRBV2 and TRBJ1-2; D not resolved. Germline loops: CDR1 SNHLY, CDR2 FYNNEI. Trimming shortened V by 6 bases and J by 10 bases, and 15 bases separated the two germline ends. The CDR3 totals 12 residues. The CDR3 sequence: CASRAEGSPYTF. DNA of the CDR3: TGTGCCAGCAGGGCGGAAGGGTCACCCTACACCTTC. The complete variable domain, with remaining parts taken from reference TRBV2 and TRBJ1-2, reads EPEVTQTPSHQVTQMGQEVILRCVPISNHLYFYWYRQILGQKVEFLVSFYNNEISEKSEIFDDQFSVERPDGSNFTLKIRSTKLEDSAMYFCASRAEGSPYTFGSGTRLTVV.

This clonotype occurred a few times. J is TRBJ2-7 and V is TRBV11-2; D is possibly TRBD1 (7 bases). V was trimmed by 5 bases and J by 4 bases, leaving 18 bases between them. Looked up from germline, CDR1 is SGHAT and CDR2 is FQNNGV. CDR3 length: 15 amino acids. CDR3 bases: TGTGCCAGCAGCACCACAGGGGCGGGACGTTACGAGCAGTACTTC. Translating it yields CASSTTGAGRYEQYF.

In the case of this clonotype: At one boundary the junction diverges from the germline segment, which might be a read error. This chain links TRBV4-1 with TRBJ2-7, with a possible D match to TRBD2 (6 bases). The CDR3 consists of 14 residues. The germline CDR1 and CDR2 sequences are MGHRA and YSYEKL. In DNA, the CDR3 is TGTGCCAGCAGCCCACCTAGCGTCGCCTACGAGCAGTACTTC. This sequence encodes CASSPPSVAYEQYF.

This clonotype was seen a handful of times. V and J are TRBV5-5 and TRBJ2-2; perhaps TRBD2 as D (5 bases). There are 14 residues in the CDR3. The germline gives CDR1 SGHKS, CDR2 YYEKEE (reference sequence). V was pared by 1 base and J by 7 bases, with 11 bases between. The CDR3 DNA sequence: TGTGCCAGCAGCTTGCGGTTCGGAGGCGGGGAGCTGTTTTTT. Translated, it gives CASSLRFGGGELFF.